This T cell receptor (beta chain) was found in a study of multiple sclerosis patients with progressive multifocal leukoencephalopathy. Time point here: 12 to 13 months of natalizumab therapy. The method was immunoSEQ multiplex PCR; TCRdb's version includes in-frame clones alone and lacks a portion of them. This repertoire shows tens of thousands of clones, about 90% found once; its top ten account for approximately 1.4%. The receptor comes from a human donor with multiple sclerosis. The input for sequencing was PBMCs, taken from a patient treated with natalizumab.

The CDR3 DNA reads TGTGCCTGGAGGGGGCAGGGTACGTCACCCCTCCACTTT. Its protein is CAWRGQGTSPLHF. This chain links TRBV30 with TRBJ1-6, with a weak D call TRBD1 (5 bases). Germline assignment: CDR1 GTSNPN and CDR2 SVGIG (reference sequence). This CDR3 is built from 13 residues. The germline V and J ends were trimmed by 3 bases and 10 bases, with 13 bases remaining between them.